Detailed here is one T cell receptor beta chain. The sample originates from a study of blood T cell repertoires in COVID-19. As for the study in general: The origin of the acute and convalescent COVID-19 samples was the United States, Italy and Spain. Sources were T cells, B-cell-depleted T cells, or PBMCs; the material itself was cDNA or gDNA.

Germline V gives CDR1 LGHDT, CDR2 YNNKEL (reference sequence). Trimming removed 2 bases from V and 2 bases from J; junction bases left unmatched: 1. The CDR3 covers 14 residues. Cohort 3 donors counted as recovered after two negative PCRs, clearance, or resolved symptoms. This table comes from immunoSEQ multiplex PCR, and its TCRdb copy is limited to in-frame clones, with some not included. The sample contains 200,000 to 250,000 clones, over 75% of which appear only once. The sequenced material came from PBMCs or T cells enriched from blood (not recorded which). The TCR originated in a man aged 40-50 years who had recovered from COVID-19. The V gene is TRBV3-1 (or the pseudogene TRBV3-2), the J gene TRBJ2-7, with TRBD1 matching over 9 bases. The CDR3 region has the DNA TGTGCCAGCAGCCAAACAGGGGGCACCTACGAGCAGTACTTC. Translated: CASSQTGGTYEQYF.